The T cell receptor (beta chain) described here comes from a study of T cells in Graves' hyperthyroidism and ophthalmopathy. About the study: Peripheral blood specimens were obtained at initial diagnosis, prior to any treatment.

RNA transcripts provided the source from which TCR beta CDR3 regions were amplified. An initial round of RT-PCR targeting the TCR CDR3 relied on the HTBI primer set. Via MiXCR, TCRdb re-called the multiplex PCR reads, giving one row per CDR3 protein. The table shows over 350,000 distinct CDR3 sequences, with about 14% occurring only once. The V gene end was trimmed by 3 bases and the J gene end by 3 bases; junction bases not matched to a gene: 11. Germline CDR1 reads MNHEY; CDR2 reads SVGEGT. This CDR3 contains 20 residues. This clonotype was detected only once. Disease duration was under 3 months in the ophthalmopathy patients, who also had a Clinical Activity Score of at least 3 and a NOSPECS grade of at least 4. Investigators excluded patients with uncontrolled infection, other autoimmune disease, pregnancy or lactation. Orbital computed tomography, thyroid ultrasound, serum thyroxine and TRAb, and clinical symptoms together informed the diagnoses.

The clonotype originates from a man aged 45-65 years with Graves' ophthalmopathy. The gene calls are TRBV6-2 or TRBV6-3 and TRBJ2-1, with 16 bases identical to TRBD2. Sequencing was performed on blood. The CDR3 is CASSYMSGTSGRAGYNEQFF. The DNA for the CDR3 is TGTGCCAGCAGTTATATGTCGGGGACTAGCGGGAGGGCGGGCTACAATGAGCAGTTCTTC.